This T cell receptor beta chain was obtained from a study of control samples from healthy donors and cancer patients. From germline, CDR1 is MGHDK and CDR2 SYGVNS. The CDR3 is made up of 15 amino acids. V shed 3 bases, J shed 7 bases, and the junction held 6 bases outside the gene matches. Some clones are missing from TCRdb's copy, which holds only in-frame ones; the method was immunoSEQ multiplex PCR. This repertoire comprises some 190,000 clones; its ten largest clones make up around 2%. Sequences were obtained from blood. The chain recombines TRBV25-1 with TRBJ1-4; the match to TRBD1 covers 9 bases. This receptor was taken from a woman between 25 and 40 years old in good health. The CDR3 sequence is CASSDTGGAGEKLFF. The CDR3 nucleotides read TGTGCCAGCAGTGACACAGGGGGCGCGGGTGAAAAACTGTTTTTT. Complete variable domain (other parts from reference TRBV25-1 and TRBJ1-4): EADIYQTPRYLVIGTGKKITLECSQTMGHDKMYWYQQDPGMELHLIHYSYGVNSTEKGDLSSESTVSRIRTEHFPLTLESARPSHTSQYLCASSDTGGAGEKLFFGSGTQLSVL.